This T cell receptor (beta chain) was obtained from a study of regulatory T cells in long-lasting Graves disease. Construction of TCR beta libraries relied on iRepertoire HTBI primers and on Arm-PCR targeting CDR3 regions. TCRdb independently ran MiXCR on the multiplex PCR reads; one entry per CDR3 protein. Of hundreds of thousands of distinct CDR3 sequences listed, about 15% are singletons. The length of the CDR3 is 16 residues. Germline assignment: CDR1 DFQATT and CDR2 SNEGSKA (reference sequence). V lost 1 base and J lost 3; bases outside the gene matches: 11. This clonotype has a handful of counts. Sample time point: newly diagnosed GD, antithyroid drugs for less than 3 months. PBMCs provided the RNA from which the TCR library was made. These data also formed part of another study, on T cells in Graves' hyperthyroidism and ophthalmopathy. That study reports: A set of HTBI primers served as the primers for a first-round RT-PCR of the TCR CDR3. The model anticipated ophthalmopathy a median about 7.1 months pre-onset.

The TCR comes from a woman younger than 45 with Graves disease. V is TRBV20-1 and J is TRBJ2-7; 8 bases align to TRBD2. This specimen consisted of peripheral blood mononuclear cells (PBMCs), obtained at new diagnosis, from a patient treated with antithyroid drugs. CDR3 amino acids: CSARGAGTSFVYEQYF. For the CDR3, the DNA is TGCAGTGCTAGAGGGGCCGGGACTAGTTTCGTCTACGAGCAGTACTTC.